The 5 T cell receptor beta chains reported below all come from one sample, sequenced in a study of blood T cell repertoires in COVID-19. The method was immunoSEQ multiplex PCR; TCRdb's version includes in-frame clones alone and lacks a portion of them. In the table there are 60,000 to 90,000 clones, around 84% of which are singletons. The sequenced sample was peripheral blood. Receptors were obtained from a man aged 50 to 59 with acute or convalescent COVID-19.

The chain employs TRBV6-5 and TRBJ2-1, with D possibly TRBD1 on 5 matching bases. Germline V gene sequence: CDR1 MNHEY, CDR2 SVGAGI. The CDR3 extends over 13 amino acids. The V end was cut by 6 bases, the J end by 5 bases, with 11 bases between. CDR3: CASRDLTDNEQFF. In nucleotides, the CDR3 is TGTGCCAGCAGGGACCTGACAGACAATGAGCAGTTCTTC.

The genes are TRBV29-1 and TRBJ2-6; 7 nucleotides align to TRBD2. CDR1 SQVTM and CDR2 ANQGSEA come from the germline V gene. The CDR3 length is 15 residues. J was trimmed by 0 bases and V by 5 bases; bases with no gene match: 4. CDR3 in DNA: TGCAGCGTTCAGCGGGACCTCTCTGGGGCCAACGTCCTGACTTTC. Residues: CSVQRDLSGANVLTF.

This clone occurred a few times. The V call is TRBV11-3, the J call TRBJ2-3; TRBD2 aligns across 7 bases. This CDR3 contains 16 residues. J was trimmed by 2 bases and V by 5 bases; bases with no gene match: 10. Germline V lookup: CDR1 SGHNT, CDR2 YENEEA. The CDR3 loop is CASSARRGGFTDTQYF. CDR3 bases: TGTGCCAGCAGCGCTCGTCGGGGAGGGTTCACAGATACGCAGTATTTT.

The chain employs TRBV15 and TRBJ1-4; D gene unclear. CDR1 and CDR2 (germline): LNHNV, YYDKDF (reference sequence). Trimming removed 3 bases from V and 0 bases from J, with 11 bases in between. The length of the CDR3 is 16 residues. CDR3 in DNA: TGTGCCACCAGCAGCAGACCAGCGACAACTAATGAAAAACTGTTTTTT. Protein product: CATSSRPATTNEKLFF.

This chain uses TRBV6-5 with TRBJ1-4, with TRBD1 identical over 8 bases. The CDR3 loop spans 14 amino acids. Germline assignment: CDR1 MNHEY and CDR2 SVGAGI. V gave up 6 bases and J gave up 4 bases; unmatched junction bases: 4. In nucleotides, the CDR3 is TGTGCCAGCAGCCCGGACAGGGTTAATGAAAAACTGTTTTTT. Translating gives CASSPDRVNEKLFF.